This T cell receptor beta chain was documented in a study of T cells in Graves' hyperthyroidism and ophthalmopathy (dated by TCRdb to about 2019). Study-wide context: Peripheral blood was sampled at the time of initial diagnosis, prior to any treatment. To identify TCR V-J signatures that set the groups apart, the researchers used a discovery cohort of approximately 98 patients, made up of 43 with Graves' ophthalmopathy and about 59 with stable Graves' hyperthyroidism. An independent validation cohort of around 19 hyperthyroidism patients and about 16 patients who later progressed to ophthalmopathy tested prospective prediction of ophthalmopathy. The roughly 91 discovery patients were randomly split 7:3 into training and test sets. The study also compared thyroid tissue and blood T-cell repertoires from about six Graves' hyperthyroidism patients. Once sampling was done, hyperthyroidism patients were given methimazole at a starting dose of 30 mg daily, whereas ophthalmopathy patients were given high-dose intravenous methylprednisolone. According to the paper, TCR Vbeta CDR3 sequencing was carried out on more than 120 peripheral blood samples, which came from about 45 ophthalmopathy, 80 or so hyperthyroidism and roughly 17 progressor patients.

In its sample, this clonotype was seen once. Its recognized antigen is unknown. No quality values exist for individual bases; no much larger clone is one base distant. One read offers little support. Amplification of TCR beta CDR3 regions was carried out from RNA transcripts. The first round of RT-PCR for the TCR CDR3 was performed with the HTBI primer set and the Qiagen OneStep RT-PCR kit. A second multiplex PCR round built the libraries, followed by size selection and purification. The libraries were sequenced on an Illumina HiSeq2000 using paired-end 100 bp reads. The authors' pipeline ran thus. SOAPnuke was used to process the raw data, with reads discarded if the reads contained adapters or uncalled bases, had a mean Phred below 15, or lacked an exact constant-primer or identifier match. High-quality paired reads were merged using COPE v1.2.5, and each unique nucleotide sequence was defined as a clonotype. Clonotypes were aligned to IMGT TRBV, TRBD and TRBJ reference segments using MiTCR v1.1. The analysis included only V-J combinations with a frequency above 0.0001, which together covered 99% to 99.2% of the repertoires. A TCS score was defined as the ratio between F50 (clonal expansion) and ExV (chaos), using BLOSUM62-based TCRdist between CDR3 peptides within each V-J. Welch's t-statistics and random forest reduced fewer than 550 V-J features to about 13, which were used in a naive Bayes classifier (R e1071). In-frame beta chains were kept once TCRdb had trimmed the public reads at Q25 with fastp and called clones with MiXCR. Each CDR3 protein appears once, grouped with its most common genes and DNA. The V and J calls here are based on TCRdb, not the publication. The sample yields around 500,000 distinct CDR3 sequences; 13% to 15% were counted once. Of the sample, around 14% falls within the top ten clones.

Study-wide findings and limitations: Blood samples also contained most of the expanded thyroid clonotypes (frequency above 0.001), which suggests that blood repertoires may reflect thyroid immune responses. Sample size was not statistically predetermined, and investigators were not blinded to group allocation. In validation, progression to ophthalmopathy was predicted by the model with about 70% sensitivity and approximately 78% specificity, a median of about 6.8 months before onset. Ophthalmopathy was separated from stable hyperthyroidism by a 13 V-J signature model, with about 88% sensitivity and 81% to 82% specificity obtained in cross-validation and 80%/75% obtained in testing.

The CDR3 runs 14 residues from the cysteine to the phenylalanine. Kept here is only the CDR3 DNA, which spans 42 bases and is read in frame from base 1. CDR1 is given as DFQATT and CDR2 as SNEGSKA, both from the germline V gene (reference sequence). Ends trimmed: V by 3 bases, J by 7 bases; bases unmatched to a gene: 5. Stable Graves' hyperthyroidism was defined as no progression to ophthalmopathy during 18 months of follow-up. The hyperthyroidism patients were between 18 and 65 years old and newly diagnosed, with a disease duration of less than 2 months. Patients with uncontrolled infections, other autoimmune diseases, pregnancy or lactation were excluded. Diagnoses were established on the basis of clinical symptoms, serum thyroxine and TRAb, thyroid ultrasound, and orbital computed tomography. Ficoll-Paque density gradient centrifugation was used to isolate PBMCs from approximately 11 ml of fresh peripheral blood. Trizol reagent was used to extract total RNA, and RNA quality was then checked on an Agilent 2100 Bioanalyzer.

The V gene is TRBV20-1 and the J gene is TRBJ2-2; 10 middle bases align to TRBD1. The clonotype originates from a woman aged 40 to 50 with Graves' hyperthyroidism. Material for sequencing was blood. The DNA reads TGCAGTGCTAGGGAGACAGGGGGCCGCGGGGAGCTGTTTTTT. Its protein product is CSARETGGRGELFF.